The clone carrying this T cell receptor beta chain turned up a few times. Every donor provided one heparinised blood draw, which averaged about 110 mL. All sorted populations exceeded 95% purity. Expressed TCRB transcripts were sequenced because the entire RNA isolate underwent reverse transcription. The read count averaged about 3.57 million across naive, central memory and regulatory T cell samples. The method was immunoSEQ multiplex PCR; TCRdb's version includes in-frame clones alone and lacks a portion of them. The profile covers over 500,000 clones, with roughly a sixth appearing a single time and 0.093% taken by the ten largest. The source of the sample is a study of beta chain features in type 1 diabetes. Study-wide background: Examination spanned around 110 million sorted cells from all samples.

The CDR3 has 17 residues. The V and J ends lost 8 bases and 2 bases, in that order; junction bases with no gene match: 16. Germline V gene data show CDR1 as MDHEN and CDR2 as SYDVKM. This TCR was sampled from a man aged 18 to 29 in good health. The rearrangement joins TRBV28 to TRBJ2-5; 8 bases line up with TRBD2. The sample was naive CD4+ T cells from blood. The CDR3 protein is CASPPTAGVPPQETQYF. CDR3 sequence (DNA): TGTGCCAGCCCACCCACAGCGGGAGTCCCCCCTCAAGAGACCCAGTACTTC.